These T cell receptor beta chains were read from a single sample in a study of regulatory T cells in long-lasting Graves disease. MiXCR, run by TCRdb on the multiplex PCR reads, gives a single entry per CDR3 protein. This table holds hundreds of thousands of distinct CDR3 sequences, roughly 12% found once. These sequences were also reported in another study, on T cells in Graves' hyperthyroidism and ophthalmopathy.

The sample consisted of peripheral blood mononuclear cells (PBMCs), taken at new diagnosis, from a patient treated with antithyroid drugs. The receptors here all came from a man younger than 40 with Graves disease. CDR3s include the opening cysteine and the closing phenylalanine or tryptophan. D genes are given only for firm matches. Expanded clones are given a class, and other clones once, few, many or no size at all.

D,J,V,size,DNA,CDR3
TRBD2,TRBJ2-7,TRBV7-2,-,TGTGCCAGCAGCTTATCGACTAGCGGGAGGCGGAGCTCCTACGAGCAGTACTTC,CASSLSTSGRRSSYEQYF
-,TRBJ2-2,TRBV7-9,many,TGTGCCAGCAGCTCTCCTGGCTACACCGGGGAGCTGTTTTTT,CASSSPGYTGELFF
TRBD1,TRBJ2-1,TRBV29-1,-,TGCAGCGTTGTTGACAGGGGGCTCAATGAGCAGTTCTTC,CSVVDRGLNEQFF
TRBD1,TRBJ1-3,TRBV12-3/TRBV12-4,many,TGTGCCTCCGGGACAGGGGTCGACCGAATCTCTGGAAACACCATATATTTT,CASGTGVDRISGNTIYF
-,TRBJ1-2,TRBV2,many,TGTGCCACCCCAAGGGGGAGTGGATCGCGAGGCTACACCTTC,CATPRGSGSRGYTF
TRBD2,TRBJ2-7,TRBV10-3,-,TGTGCCACAAATCCAAGGACTAGCGGGGACAACTACGAGCAGTACTTC,CATNPRTSGDNYEQYF
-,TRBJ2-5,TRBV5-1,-,TGCGCCAGCAGCTTGAATGGGGTAAACCACCAAGAGACCCAGTACTTC,CASSLNGVNHQETQYF
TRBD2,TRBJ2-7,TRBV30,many,TGTGCCTGGAGTTCTACTAGCGCCGAGCAGTACTTC,CAWSSTSAEQYF
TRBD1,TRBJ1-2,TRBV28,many,TGTGCCAGCCTAGGGGGGACAGGGGGAGATGGGTTCTATGGCTACACCTTC,CASLGGTGGDGFYGYTF
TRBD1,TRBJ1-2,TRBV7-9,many,TGTGCCAGCACCCCAGGGGGCCACTATGGCTACACCTTC,CASTPGGHYGYTF
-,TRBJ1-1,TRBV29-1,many,TGCAGCGTTGAACGAGGGGTCAACGCTGAAGCTTTCTTT,CSVERGVNAEAFF
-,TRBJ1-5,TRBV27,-,TGTGCCAGCAGCCCCTATGGGGGAGACAATCAGCCCCAGCATTTT,CASSPYGGDNQPQHF
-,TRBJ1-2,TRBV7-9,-,TGTGCCAGCAGCTTAGGGATACAGATTAACTATGGCTACACCTTC,CASSLGIQINYGYTF
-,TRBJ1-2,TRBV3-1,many,TGTGCCAGCAGCCAAGAAGGGCCGGTCTCCTATGGCTACACCTTC,CASSQEGPVSYGYTF
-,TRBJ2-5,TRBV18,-,TGTGCCAGCTCACCGTCCTTTGACGGGACCCAGTACTTC,CASSPSFDGTQYF
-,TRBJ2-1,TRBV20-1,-,TGCAGTGCTCCAACCCACTCCTACAATGAGCAGTTCTTC,CSAPTHSYNEQFF